The entry below gives a single T cell receptor (beta chain) sequence along with its context. This entry belongs to a study of blood T cell repertoires in COVID-19. CDR1 is MNHEY and CDR2 is SMNVEV in the germline V gene (reference sequence). The CDR3 contains 14 residues. Trimming took 7 bases from V and 2 from J, leaving 12 bases between them. Authors' analysis steps: Amplification of reference gene primers was used by the study to estimate nucleated cell counts. Profiled with immunoSEQ multiplex PCR; TCRdb holds only in-frame clones, not every one. The V and J calls and clone size are taken from that table; D and trimming were inferred from the DNA. This sample yields around 200,000 clones, of which approximately 91% are seen a single time; roughly 0.69% belongs to the top ten.

The receptor was derived from a man aged 35 to 55 with acute or convalescent COVID-19. The sample taken for sequencing was peripheral blood. The chain uses TRBV27 and TRBJ1-3, with D possibly TRBD1 on 5 matching bases. The CDR3 DNA sequence: TGTGCCAGCATGAAGGGAGGGGCTGGAAACACCATATATTTT. It specifies CASMKGGAGNTIYF.